This T cell receptor (beta chain) was found in a study of CXCR3-negative and CXCR3-positive naive CD8 T cells. The wider study: Every library held about 1.5 +/- 0.3 million TRB reads, and the total came to around 140 million. General study results and limits: Fresh PBMCs went into most assays, and CXCR3 expression partly declined after cryopreservation. More hydrophobic TRB CDR3s were found in CXCR3-positive naive cells than in CXCR3-negative naive cells.

A CD45RO-CCR7+CD27+CD95- profile was what naive CD8+ T cells displayed. Turning to this clonotype: As yet, its antigen is unknown.

Researchers prepared the TRB cDNA libraries using 5' RACE with UMI labels. TCRdb re-analyzed the 5' RACE reads; it lists each CDR3 protein once, without DNA. This listing includes tens of thousands of distinct CDR3 sequences. The CDR3 covers 15 residues. The germline V gene encodes CDR1 SGHDN and CDR2 FVKESK. This TCR was sampled from a human donor in good health. Some clones in this sample may be carry-over from other donors' samples. The rearrangement links TRBV14 to TRBJ2-7. Sequenced input: naive CXCR3+ CD8+ T cells from blood. Subset denoted: CD45RO-CCR7+CD27+CD95- naive CD8+ T cells expressing CXCR3 (TNR3+). Here the CDR3 reads CASSLLGPYTYEQYF. Drawing the rest from reference TRBV14 and TRBJ2-7, the complete variable domain is EAGVTQFPSHSVIEKGQTVTLRCDPISGHDNLYWYRRVMGKEIKFLLHFVKESKQDESGMPNNRFLAERTGGTYSTLKVQPAELEDSGVYFCASSLLGPYTYEQYFGPGTRLTVT.